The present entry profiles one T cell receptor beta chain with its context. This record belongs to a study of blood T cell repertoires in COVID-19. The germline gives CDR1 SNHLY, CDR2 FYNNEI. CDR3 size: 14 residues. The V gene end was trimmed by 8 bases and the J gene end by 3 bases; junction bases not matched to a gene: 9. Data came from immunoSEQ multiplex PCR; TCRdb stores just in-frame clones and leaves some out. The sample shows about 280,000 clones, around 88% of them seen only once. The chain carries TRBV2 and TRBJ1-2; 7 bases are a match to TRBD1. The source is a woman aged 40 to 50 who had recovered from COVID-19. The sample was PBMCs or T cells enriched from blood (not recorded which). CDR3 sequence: CASRDRRTDYGYTF. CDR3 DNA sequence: TGTGCCAGCCGGGACAGAAGAACGGACTATGGCTACACCTTC.